These 21 T cell receptor beta chains were sequenced from one sample in a study of cytomegalovirus exposure and HLA in healthy donors. TCRdb keeps only in-frame clones here, not all; method: immunoSEQ multiplex PCR. The data hold about 180,000 clones, with 85% observed a single time. The sample comprised PBMCs. These receptors all come from a man aged 18 to 29 in good health and CMV-seropositive.

The rearrangement links TRBV7-9 to TRBJ1-6; D not resolved. V lost 5 bases and J 7 bases, leaving 15 bases between the germline ends. This CDR3 is 15 amino acids long. Germline CDR1 is SEHNR and CDR2 is FQNEAQ (reference sequence). The CDR3 loop reads CASSLGGSPNSPLHF. The CDR3 DNA reads as TGTGCCAGCAGCCTAGGAGGTTCCCCGAATTCACCCCTCCACTTT. The full variable domain, completed using reference TRBV7-9 and TRBJ1-6, is DTGVSQNPRHKITKRGQNVTFRCDPISEHNRLYWYRQTLGQGPEFLTYFQNEAQLEKSRLLSDRFSAERPKGSFSTLEIQRTEQGDSAMYLCASSLGGSPNSPLHFGNGTRLTVT.

This chain's CDR3 is CASSLPGGNTIYF. Written as DNA, the CDR3 is TGTGCCAGCTCCCTTCCGGGGGGAAACACCATATATTTT. V usage is TRBV28 and J usage is TRBJ1-3, with unresolved D. This CDR3 comprises 13 residues. Germline V gene sequence: CDR1 MDHEN, CDR2 SYDVKM. Trimming cost V 8 bases and J 4 bases, with 12 bases left between them.

CDR3 sequence (DNA): TGTGCCAGCAGCGAGCCCCGGGCTAGCGGGAGCGCAGATACGCAGTATTTT. Protein sequence: CASSEPRASGSADTQYF. This chain links TRBV9 with TRBJ2-3; TRBD2 aligns across 10 bases. The CDR3 is made up of 17 amino acids. The junction had 11 bases not matched to a gene; V was cut back by 3 bases and J by 4 bases. The V gene's germline CDR1 is SGDLS and CDR2 YYNGEE.

V and J are TRBV7-9 and TRBJ2-1; D may be TRBD2 (5 bases). Germline assignment: CDR1 SEHNR and CDR2 FQNEAQ (reference sequence). This CDR3 contains 15 residues. The V gene lost 1 base and the J gene lost 2 bases, with 9 bases spanning the gap. CDR3 bases: TGTGCCAGCAGCTTAGTGGACTCGGCCTACAATGAGCAGTTCTTC. Protein product: CASSLVDSAYNEQFF.

This clone was observed a single time. The V gene is TRBV7-9, the J gene TRBJ1-1, with 7 nucleotides matching TRBD1. CDR1 is SEHNR, CDR2 FQNEAQ, per germline (reference sequence). The J segment lost 4 bases and the V segment lost 1 base, leaving 3 bases of the junction unmatched. The CDR3 runs 14 residues. CDR3 DNA sequence: TGTGCCAGCAGCTTAGTACGGGACAGCACTGAAGCTTTCTTT. It codes for CASSLVRDSTEAFF.

The chain recombines TRBV5-1 with TRBJ1-4, with 7 positions matching TRBD1. The V gene end was trimmed by 0 bases and the J gene end by 6 bases; junction bases not matched to a gene: 8. Germline lookup yields CDR1 SGHRS and CDR2 YFSETQ. CDR3 size: 16 residues. CDR3 sequence (DNA): TGCGCCAGCAGCTTGGGGCCCGAGACAGGGCATGAAAAACTGTTTTTT. This encodes CASSLGPETGHEKLFF.

This clone was counted between two and nine times. At the DNA level, this CDR3 is encoded by other sequences in the same sample as well. V and J are TRBV19 and TRBJ1-1, with 8 bases aligning to TRBD1. The CDR3 totals 12 residues. Germline loops: CDR1 LNHDA, CDR2 SQIVND (reference sequence). V trimming: 6 bases; J trimming: 4 bases; junction bases outside the gene matches: 1. The CDR3 DNA reads as TGTGCCAGTAGAACAGGGGGCACTGAAGCTTTCTTT. Its translation is CASRTGGTEAFF.

The chain is built from TRBV5-1 and TRBJ1-5; TRBD1 might be the D (5 bases). This CDR3 region has 18 residues. From germline, CDR1 is SGHRS and CDR2 YFSETQ. Trimming removed 4 bases at V and 1 base at J, with 21 bases between. CDR3 bases: TGCGCCAGCAGCAAAGAGCCTACGGGGGAACAGAGCAATCAGCCCCAGCATTTT. Its protein product is CASSKEPTGEQSNQPQHF.

This sequence joins TRBV11-2 and TRBJ1-2, with 9 bases that match TRBD1. The CDR3 loop spans 15 amino acids. V lost 4 bases and J lost 2; bases outside the gene matches: 5. Germline V lookup: CDR1 SGHAT, CDR2 FQNNGV. The CDR3 coding sequence is TGTGCCAGCAGCTCGACCGGGACAGGGAACTATGGCTACACCTTC. Translation gives CASSSTGTGNYGYTF.

This sequence joins TRBV28 and TRBJ1-5; tentative D call: TRBD1 (5 bases). The CDR3 extends over 15 amino acids. V lost 5 bases and J lost 2, with 13 bases in between. The germline CDR1 and CDR2 sequences are MDHEN and SYDVKM. CDR3 sequence: CASSTRQIRNQPQHF. The CDR3 DNA follows: TGTGCCAGCAGTACAAGACAGATTCGCAATCAGCCCCAGCATTTT. The whole variable domain, remainder taken from reference TRBV28 and TRBJ1-5, is DVKVTQSSRYLVKRTGEKVFLECVQDMDHENMFWYRQDPGLGLRLIYFSYDVKMKEKGDIPEGYSVSREKKERFSLILESASTNQTSMYLCASSTRQIRNQPQHFGDGTRLSIL.

The genes are TRBV2 and TRBJ2-3; D is perhaps TRBD1 (6 bases). The CDR3 is 14 residues long. Germline V gene data show CDR1 as SNHLY and CDR2 as FYNNEI. Trimming removed 9 bases at V and 1 base at J, with 14 bases between. CDR3 coding DNA: TGTGCCAGGGGGGCCGGGAAGGGCACAGATACGCAGTATTTT. Translated: CARGAGKGTDTQYF.

The V gene is TRBV5-6, the J gene TRBJ1-3, with D unclear. The V end lost 2 bases, the J end lost 0 bases, and 12 bases lay between the germline ends. Germline loops: CDR1 SGHDT, CDR2 YYEEEE. CDR3 size: 16 residues. This chain's CDR3 is CASSFRTDYSGNTIYF. In nucleotides, the CDR3 is TGTGCCAGCAGCTTCCGGACGGACTACTCTGGAAACACCATATATTTT.

The rearrangement uses TRBV10-3 and TRBJ1-1, with D possibly matching TRBD1 (5 bases). Germline V gene data show CDR1 as ENHRY and CDR2 as SYGVKD. Trimming left V 8 bases short and J 1 base short, with 11 bases between. The CDR3 length is 13 residues. The CDR3 DNA is TGTGCCATCGCAGGGTACGAGAACACTGAAGCTTTCTTT. Protein sequence: CAIAGYENTEAFF.

The chain uses TRBV6-1 and TRBJ1-2, with a weak D call TRBD1 (5 bases). Germline CDR1 and CDR2: MNHNS and SASEGT. The V end lost 2 bases, the J end lost 3 bases, and 10 bases lay between the germline ends. The CDR3 covers 14 residues. The CDR3 sequence is CASSEQGRYYGYTF. The CDR3 bases are TGTGCCAGCAGTGAACAGGGTAGATACTATGGCTACACCTTC.

This clone was seen once. This sequence joins TRBV28 and TRBJ1-2; no definite D call. The V end was cut by 5 bases, the J end by 8 bases, with 12 bases between. Germline V gene lookup returns CDR1 MDHEN and CDR2 SYDVKM. The CDR3 sequence is 12 residues long. The DNA for the CDR3 is TGTGCCAGCAGTGAATTCCCACGGGGCTACACCTTC. It codes for CASSEFPRGYTF.

The chain's CDR3 is CASSLVGGASTDTQYF. The CDR3, as DNA: TGTGCCAGCAGCTTAGTCGGAGGAGCTAGCACAGATACGCAGTATTTT. V gene TRBV7-2 combines with J gene TRBJ2-3; D might be TRBD2 (5 bases). The germline V gene encodes CDR1 SGHTA and CDR2 FQGNSA. The CDR3 sequence is 16 residues long. V lost 1 base and J lost 0, with 11 bases in between. Together with reference TRBV7-2 and TRBJ2-3, the CDR3 gives the full variable domain: GAGVSQSPSNKVTEKGKDVELRCDPISGHTALYWYRQSLGQGLEFLIYFQGNSAPDKSGLPSDRFSAERTGGSVSTLTIQRTQQEDSAVYLCASSLVGGASTDTQYFGPGTRLTVL.

This clone was counted a few times. V and J are TRBV6-5 and TRBJ1-2, with D perhaps TRBD1 (6 bases). V was clipped by 5 bases and J by 0 bases, with 10 bases between them. Per germline, CDR1 MNHEY and CDR2 SVGAGI. The CDR3 extends over 14 amino acids. CDR3 nucleotide sequence: TGTGCCAGCAGTACAGGGCCTGCTAACTATGGCTACACCTTC. Translation gives CASSTGPANYGYTF.

V gene TRBV15 combines with J gene TRBJ1-2; no definite D call. V lost 5 bases to trimming and J lost 4 bases, with 8 bases between them. Germline loops: CDR1 LNHNV, CDR2 YYDKDF (reference sequence). The CDR3 extends over 12 amino acids. The CDR3 DNA is TGTGCCACCAGCCTCGGAGCCTATGGCTACACCTTC. Protein product: CATSLGAYGYTF. The entire variable domain, with the rest obtained from reference TRBV15 and TRBJ1-2, is as follows: DAMVIQNPRYQVTQFGKPVTLSCSQTLNHNVMYWYQQKSSQAPKLLFHYYDKDFNNEADTPDNFQSRRPNTSFCFLDIRSPGLGDTAMYLCATSLGAYGYTFGSGTRLTVV.

The rearrangement joins TRBV5-5 to TRBJ2-7; 7 positions match TRBD1. V shed 2 bases and J 6 bases; nucleotides not matched to a gene: 2. Germline CDR1 and CDR2: SGHKS and YYEKEE (reference sequence). The CDR3 contains 12 residues. The CDR3 DNA sequence: TGTGCCAGCAGCTTTCCAGGGGGCGAGCAGTACTTC. This encodes CASSFPGGEQYF.

This clone was recorded once. CDR3 loop: CASRASGYNEQFF. For the CDR3, the DNA is TGCGCCAGCAGGGCTAGCGGATACAATGAGCAGTTCTTC. The rearrangement uses TRBV4-1 and TRBJ2-1; 7 bases align to TRBD2. CDR1 is MGHRA, CDR2 YSYEKL, per germline. After removal of 6 bases from V and 4 bases from J, the junction contained 3 bases not matched to a gene. This CDR3 spans 13 amino acids.

The V gene is TRBV5-5, the J gene TRBJ2-3; 7 bases align to TRBD1. The germline gives CDR1 SGHKS, CDR2 YYEKEE (reference sequence). V shed 3 bases, J shed 0 bases, and the junction held 10 bases outside the gene matches. The CDR3 has 17 amino acids. CDR3 residues: CASSSMLTGPSTDTQYF. In DNA, the CDR3 is TGTGCCAGCAGCTCCATGTTGACAGGGCCTAGCACAGATACGCAGTATTTT.